This record covers a single TCR beta chain. With the read ending 3 residues before the CDR3 end, the germline J gene is used to fill in that end. Germline V gene data show CDR1 as SGHTA and CDR2 as FQGNSA. Trimming stripped 5 bases from V and 0 bases from J, with 14 bases between. The CDR3 consists of 15 residues. Recipients received nonmyeloablative bone marrow transplants from related graft donors, with transient mixed chimerism. Repertoires were generated with immunoSEQ multiplex PCR, while TCRdb's copy carries only in-frame clones and drops some. The sample has 25,000 or so clones. This specimen comes from a study of Tregs in tolerant kidney transplant recipients.

The material was CD4+ T cells from blood (PBMCs), obtained 6 months after the transplant. The source of this sequence is a human patient who received a combined kidney and bone marrow transplant. Part of the T cells may come from the graft donor. The V call is TRBV7-2, the J call TRBJ2-7, with D possibly being TRBD1 (6 bases). The DNA read from the CDR3 is TGTGCCAGCAGCCTGAAGGACAGCCCCTCCTACGAG. Translating gives CASSLKDSPSYE. In full, the CDR3 is CASSLKDSPSYEQYF.